This T cell receptor (beta chain) appears in the sequencing data of a study of cytomegalovirus exposure and HLA in healthy donors. This CDR3 is 15 amino acids long. The ends were cut back, 0 bases at V and 7 bases at J, with 13 bases in the middle. The V gene's germline CDR1 is PRHDT and CDR2 FYEKMQ (reference sequence). This clone was seen just once. A multiplex PCR was run with 60 Vbeta primers and 13 Jbeta primers. The method was immunoSEQ multiplex PCR; TCRdb's version includes in-frame clones alone and lacks a portion of them. The sample carries roughly 100,000 clones, roughly 76% recorded once. V and J are TRBV13 and TRBJ2-1; D is possibly TRBD2 (7 bases). Sequenced input: PBMCs. The TCR originated in a man aged 30-40 years in good health and CMV-seropositive. DNA for the CDR3: TGTGCCAGCAGCTTAGGGTCGGGGGGCTCGAATGAGCAGTTCTTC. Its protein is CASSLGSGGSNEQFF.